This T cell receptor (beta chain) was identified in a study of cytomegalovirus exposure and HLA in healthy donors. Overall study results and limits: It emerged from a later analysis that several of the most significant clusters appeared to be linked to common viral pathogens. Later genetic work tied a missense DCLRE1C variant to beta-chain V and J trimming. Upon later analysis, TCR association rates were observed to vary by HLA locus, being highest for DRB1 and lowest for HLA-C.

Trimming stripped 0 bases from V and 3 bases from J, with 9 bases between. The CDR3 loop spans 14 amino acids. The germline V gene has CDR1 SGHDT and CDR2 YYEEEE. This clone was found a few times. Its target is unknown. The PCR made use of 60 Vbeta and 13 Jbeta primers. Sequenced by immunoSEQ multiplex PCR; TCRdb stores in-frame clones only, minus some. Here the sample spans 100,000 to 150,000 clones, 76% being singletons. There were likely unrecorded immune exposures, though donors were nominally healthy when sampled. The TCR was taken from a man aged 50 or older in good health and CMV-seronegative. V usage is TRBV5-6 and J usage is TRBJ1-2; the D gene is possibly TRBD1 (5 bases). The material sequenced was PBMCs. The chain's CDR3 is CASSLAQGDYGYTF. The CDR3 DNA reads TGTGCCAGCAGCTTGGCGCAGGGCGACTATGGCTACACCTTC.